This T cell receptor (beta chain) was found in a study of shared clonotypes between healthy human individuals. To note about this clone: Antigen: not known.

Study results and limitations: The study drew on few donors, limiting represented genetic and exposure-history diversity. The study found 4.5% to 6% of naive CD4 clonotypes shared across several donors.

Original methodology: Filtering differed for immunoSEQ, which gave only junction sequences without quality scores. Only in-frame clones appear in the TCRdb table, and some are missing; sequencing was by immunoSEQ multiplex PCR. The V and J calls and the clone size are those of that table, but D and trimming were determined from the DNA. The table has about 2 million clones, about 95% seen once; the top ten hold 0.85% to 1.2%. Naive CD8 cells comprised CD45RO-negative, CCR7-positively selected cells, excluding terminally differentiated effector memory CD45RA+ cells. The germline V gene encodes CDR1 SGHAT and CDR2 FQNNGV. Trimming cost V 5 bases and J 6 bases; bases outside gene matches: 6. CDR3 length equals 15 residues.

The specimen was naive CD8+ T cells sorted from blood. The TCR originated in a man between 18 and 29 years old in good health. The V and J genes are TRBV11-2 and TRBJ1-5; 11 nucleotides line up with TRBD1. The CDR3 DNA reads as TGTGCCAGCAGCCAAGGACAGGGGGCGTTTCAGCCCCAGCATTTT. Amino acids: CASSQGQGAFQPQHF.